These 19 T cell receptor beta chains were all obtained from the same sample, sequenced in a study of response to subunit inactivated influenza vaccine. TCRdb called the RT-PCR reads again in MiXCR, with one record for every CDR3 protein. The sample contains approximately 480,000 distinct CDR3 sequences, approximately 11% of which appear only once. Sample: PBMCs from blood, taken roughly 6 weeks after vaccination. All receptors come from a man aged 45-65 years who received an inactivated influenza vaccine.

This clonotype was picked up many times. The rearrangement links TRBV7-9 to TRBJ2-1, with 9 bases aligning to TRBD1. Germline trimming cut 7 bases from V and 4 bases from J; bases unmatched to any gene: 2. Germline loops: CDR1 SEHNR, CDR2 FQNEAQ (reference sequence). The CDR3 loop spans 13 amino acids. The CDR3 region has the DNA TGTGCCAGCAACAGGGGGCAATACAATGAGCAGTTCTTC. It encodes CASNRGQYNEQFF.

Only a few counts were recorded for this clonotype. The chain joins TRBV6-5 to TRBJ1-6; D is undetermined. Germline V gene sequence: CDR1 MNHEY, CDR2 SVGAGI. Trimming shortened V by 2 bases and J by 6 bases, and 11 bases separated the two germline ends. The CDR3 loop spans 15 amino acids. In DNA, the CDR3 is TGTGCCAGCAGTTACCGCATATCAATTAATTCACCCCTCCACTTT. Translating gives CASSYRISINSPLHF.

This clonotype was found a few times. The chain recombines TRBV15 with TRBJ2-2; 7 nucleotides align to TRBD1. Trimming removed 4 bases from V and 4 bases from J; junction bases left unmatched: 9. There are 16 residues in the CDR3. Germline CDR1 reads LNHNV; CDR2 reads YYDKDF (reference sequence). CDR3 residues: CATSTLLTGTTGELFF. CDR3 sequence (DNA): TGTGCCACCAGCACCTTACTGACAGGGACCACCGGGGAGCTGTTTTTT.

The J gene is TRBJ1-6, the V gene TRBV4-3; unclear D gene. The CDR3 spans 14 residues. The V gene's germline CDR1 is LGHNA and CDR2 YSLEER. V was pared by 2 bases and J by 5 bases, with 7 bases between. CDR3 nucleotide sequence: TGCGCCAGCAGCCAAAACAAAGATAATTCACCCCTCCACTTT. Amino acid sequence: CASSQNKDNSPLHF.

J is TRBJ1-5 and V is TRBV2, with TRBD1 matching over 7 bases. Looked up from germline, CDR1 is SNHLY and CDR2 is FYNNEI. The CDR3 extends over 14 amino acids. V lost 6 bases, J lost 5 bases, and 7 bases stayed unmatched. The chain's CDR3 is CASSRQGSYQPQHF. The CDR3 DNA is TGTGCCAGCAGCCGACAGGGTTCCTATCAGCCCCAGCATTTT.

The table lists this clonotype with a few counts. This sequence joins TRBV24-1 and TRBJ2-5; D remains ambiguous. Deletions cut 1 base from V and 5 bases from J, with 7 bases between. Looked up from germline, CDR1 is KGHDR and CDR2 is SFDVKD. The length of the CDR3 is 13 residues. As DNA, the CDR3 is TGTGCCACCAGTGATTTCAGGAAGGAGACCCAGTACTTC. Translating gives CATSDFRKETQYF.

V and J are TRBV6-2 or TRBV6-3 and TRBJ2-7, with 8 bases identical to TRBD2. Losses at the gene ends were 2 bases for V and 3 bases for J; bases not matched to a gene: 12. CDR1 and CDR2 from the germline V gene are MNHEY and SVGEGT. This CDR3 spans 17 amino acids. CDR3 loop: CASSYVSTGRVIYEQYF. The CDR3 region has the DNA TGTGCCAGCAGTTACGTTTCTACCGGGAGGGTTATCTACGAGCAGTACTTC.

About this clonotype itself: This sequence may be a read error, since a much larger clone differs from it by one base. The chain is built from TRBV28 and TRBJ2-5; D gene ambiguous. The CDR3 is 10 residues long. The germline gives CDR1 MDHEN, CDR2 SYDVKM. V was clipped by 5 bases and J by 5 bases, with 3 bases between them. CDR3 protein: CASSRETQYF. The CDR3 coding sequence is TGTGCCAGCAGTAGGGAGACCCAGTACTTC.

At least ten counts were recorded for this clonotype. The J gene is TRBJ1-2, the V gene TRBV20-1, with TRBD1 identical over 7 bases. The germline CDR1 and CDR2 sequences are DFQATT and SNEGSKA (reference sequence). This CDR3 spans 13 amino acids. V shed 3 bases and J 5 bases; nucleotides not matched to a gene: 6. The CDR3 bases are TGCAGTGCTAGGGGACAGTACCCTTATGGCTACACCTTC. Protein sequence: CSARGQYPYGYTF.

The chain is built from TRBV7-2 and TRBJ1-1; D may be TRBD1 (6 bases). CDR3 size: 14 residues. The germline CDR1 and CDR2 sequences are SGHTA and FQGNSA. With 5 bases removed from V and 7 bases from J, the gap between germline ends came to 17 bases. The chain's CDR3 is CASSLEKGGYEAFF. Here the CDR3 DNA reads TGTGCCAGCAGCCTAGAAAAGGGGGGTTATGAAGCTTTCTTT.

In this sample, this clonotype turned up a few times. The V call is TRBV12-3 or TRBV12-4, the J call TRBJ2-5, with D perhaps matching TRBD2 (5 bases). V lost 5 bases and J 10 bases, leaving 11 bases between the germline ends. The CDR3 runs to 11 residues. The CDR3 sequence: CASSQTRDQYF. The CDR3 nucleotides are TGTGCCAGCAGTCAAACGAGGGACCAGTACTTC.

This sequence joins TRBV14 and TRBJ2-1; 9 bases map to TRBD2. J was trimmed by 3 bases and V by 5 bases; bases with no gene match: 8. Germline V gene sequence: CDR1 SGHDN, CDR2 FVKESK. The CDR3 contains 16 residues. CDR3 loop: CASSALSGGHYNEQFF. DNA of the CDR3: TGTGCCAGCAGCGCGTTAAGCGGGGGGCACTACAATGAGCAGTTCTTC.

This clonotype was counted between two and nine times. The J gene is TRBJ2-7, the V gene TRBV7-9, with 9 nucleotides matching TRBD1. J gave up 6 bases and V 5 bases, and 11 bases lay outside the gene matches. The CDR3 loop spans 15 amino acids. Germline CDR1 and CDR2: SEHNR and FQNEAQ (reference sequence). The CDR3 loop reads CASSLTGGAGAEQYF. CDR3 nucleotides: TGTGCCAGCAGCCTCACAGGGGGCGCAGGAGCCGAGCAGTACTTC.

The chain carries TRBV9 and TRBJ2-1; 7 bases line up with TRBD1. Germline V gives CDR1 SGDLS, CDR2 YYNGEE. The CDR3 has 15 amino acids. The junction had 9 bases not matched to a gene; V was cut back by 3 bases and J by 6 bases. The CDR3 nucleotides are TGTGCCAGCAGCGCGTGGGACAGTTCTGGCAATGAGCAGTTCTTC. Its protein is CASSAWDSSGNEQFF.

This clonotype was counted many times. This chain joins TRBV4-1 and TRBJ1-2; D is perhaps TRBD1 (5 bases). This CDR3 has 14 amino acids. Trimming pared 4 bases from V and 6 bases from J, leaving 15 bases between. Germline assignment: CDR1 MGHRA and CDR2 YSYEKL. The CDR3 sequence is CASSRSGTYDGYTF. CDR3 in DNA: TGCGCCAGCAGCCGATCCGGGACTTACGATGGCTACACCTTC.

J is TRBJ1-3 and V is TRBV7-2; D is uncertain. The V gene's germline CDR1 is SGHTA and CDR2 FQGNSA. The germline V and J ends were trimmed by 6 bases and 0 bases, with 12 bases remaining between them. The CDR3 covers 15 residues. CDR3 nucleotides: TGTGCCAGCAGATCACAGTGGACCTCTGGAAACACCATATATTTT. It yields the protein CASRSQWTSGNTIYF.

In this sample, this clonotype turned up a few times. V gene TRBV6-5 combines with J gene TRBJ2-2; D gene uncertain. Trimming shortened V by 0 bases and J by 4 bases, and 12 bases separated the two germline ends. CDR1 and CDR2 from the germline V gene are MNHEY and SVGAGI. This CDR3 is 16 amino acids long. For the CDR3, the DNA is TGTGCCAGCAGTTACTCTTCTGGGATTGGCACCGGGGAGCTGTTTTTT. Its protein is CASSYSSGIGTGELFF.

This clonotype was seen once. This sequence joins TRBV27 and TRBJ2-7; 10 bases map to TRBD2. V lost 5 bases to trimming and J lost 0 bases; unmatched junction nucleotides: 7. The CDR3 sequence is 16 residues long. CDR1 is MNHEY and CDR2 is SMNVEV in the germline V gene (reference sequence). CDR3 nucleotides: TGTGCCAGCAGTCCACCGGGACTAGCGTCCTCCTACGAGCAGTACTTC. Amino acids: CASSPPGLASSYEQYF.

The V call is TRBV27, the J call TRBJ2-2; 7 bases fit TRBD1. Germline V gives CDR1 MNHEY, CDR2 SMNVEV (reference sequence). The CDR3 totals 13 residues. V lost 7 bases, J lost 4 bases, and 3 bases stayed unmatched. DNA of the CDR3: TGTGCCAGCAAGGGGGCCGTCACCGGGGAGCTGTTTTTT. Translated: CASKGAVTGELFF.